The source of this T cell receptor (beta chain) is a study of HIV-infected patients and healthy controls. General study findings and limits: HIV-infected patients shared fewer CDR3 sequences between individuals than healthy controls. Apparent post-therapy Gini recovery among HIV-infected patients was not reproduced with size-matched repertoires.

Germline CDR1 and CDR2: SSHAT and FNYEAQ (reference sequence). The CDR3 spans 15 residues. This clonotype was seen at least ten times. Its antigen remains unidentified. One end of the junction varies from germline; a read error may be responsible. Whole blood was used without fractionation, so all unsorted peripheral T cells were included. Reverse transcription used around 540 ng RNA and constant-region primers for alpha and beta. Separate chain-specific third strand synthesis with multiplexing indices produced the alpha and beta libraries. All rearrangements within a chain used one primer pair; cDNA molecules carried barcodes. Second strand DNA was synthesized using a primer at the SP2 site. TCRdb called the 5' RACE reads again in MiXCR, with one record for every CDR3 protein. The repertoire holds 18,000 or so distinct CDR3 sequences, 12% seen once, with roughly 10% in the top ten.

The chain carries TRBV7-7 and TRBJ2-2; D tentatively reads TRBD1 or TRBD2 (5 bases each). The sample taken for sequencing was blood. The sequence came from an adult in good health. CDR3 loop: CASTPGTEETGELFF. As DNA, the CDR3 is TGTGCTAGCACCCCCGGGACCGAGGAGACCGGGGAGCTGTTTTTT.